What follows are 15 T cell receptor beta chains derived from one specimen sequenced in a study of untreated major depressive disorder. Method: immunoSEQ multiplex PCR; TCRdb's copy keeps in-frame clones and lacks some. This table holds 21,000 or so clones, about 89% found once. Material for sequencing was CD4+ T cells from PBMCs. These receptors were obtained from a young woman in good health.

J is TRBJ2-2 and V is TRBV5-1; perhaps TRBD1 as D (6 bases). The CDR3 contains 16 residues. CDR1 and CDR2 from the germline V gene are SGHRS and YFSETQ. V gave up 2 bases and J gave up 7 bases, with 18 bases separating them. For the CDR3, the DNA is TGCGCCAGCAGCTTAATACAGGGAACTCTTCGCGGGGAGCTGTTTTTT. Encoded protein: CASSLIQGTLRGELFF.

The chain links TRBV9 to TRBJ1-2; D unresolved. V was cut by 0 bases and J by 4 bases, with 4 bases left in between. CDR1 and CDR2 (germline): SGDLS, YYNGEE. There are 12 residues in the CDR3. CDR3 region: CASSVGIYGYTF. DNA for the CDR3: TGTGCCAGCAGCGTAGGGATCTATGGCTACACCTTC.

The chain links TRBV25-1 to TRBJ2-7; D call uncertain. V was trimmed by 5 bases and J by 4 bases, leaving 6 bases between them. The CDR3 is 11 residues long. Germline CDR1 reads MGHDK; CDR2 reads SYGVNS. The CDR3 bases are TGTGCCAGCAGTCAGGCTTACGAGCAGTACTTC. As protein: CASSQAYEQYF.

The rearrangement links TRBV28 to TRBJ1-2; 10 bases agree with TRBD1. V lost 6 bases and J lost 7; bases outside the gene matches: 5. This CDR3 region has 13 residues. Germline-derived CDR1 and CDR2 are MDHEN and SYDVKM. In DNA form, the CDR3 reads TGTGCCAGCAGAGACAGGGGGCTGAGTGGCTACACCTTC. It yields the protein CASRDRGLSGYTF.

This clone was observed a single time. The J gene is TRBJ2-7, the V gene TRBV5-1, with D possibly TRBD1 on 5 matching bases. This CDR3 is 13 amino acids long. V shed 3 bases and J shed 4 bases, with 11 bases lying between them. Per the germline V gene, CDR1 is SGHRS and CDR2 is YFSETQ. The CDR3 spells CASSSGQRYEQYF. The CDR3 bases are TGCGCCAGCAGCTCAGGACAAAGATACGAGCAGTACTTC.

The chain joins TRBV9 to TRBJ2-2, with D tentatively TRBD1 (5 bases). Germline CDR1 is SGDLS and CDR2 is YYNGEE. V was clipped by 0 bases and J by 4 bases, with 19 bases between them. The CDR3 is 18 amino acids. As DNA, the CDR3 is TGTGCCAGCAGCGTAGGTGGCAGGGATCATTGGAGCACCGGGGAGCTGTTTTTT. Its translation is CASSVGGRDHWSTGELFF.

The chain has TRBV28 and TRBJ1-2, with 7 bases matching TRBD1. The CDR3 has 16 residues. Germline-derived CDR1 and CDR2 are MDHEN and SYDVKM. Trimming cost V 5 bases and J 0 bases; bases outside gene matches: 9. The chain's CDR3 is CASSPLGQSTNYGYTF. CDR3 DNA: TGTGCCAGCAGTCCGCTGGGACAGTCGACTAACTATGGCTACACCTTC.

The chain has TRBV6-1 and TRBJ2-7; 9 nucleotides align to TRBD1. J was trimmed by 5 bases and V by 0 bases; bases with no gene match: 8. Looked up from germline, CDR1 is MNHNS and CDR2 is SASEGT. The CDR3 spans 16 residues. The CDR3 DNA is TGTGCCAGCAGTGAAGCAAGGGGACAGGGTGTCAACGAGCAGTACTTC. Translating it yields CASSEARGQGVNEQYF.

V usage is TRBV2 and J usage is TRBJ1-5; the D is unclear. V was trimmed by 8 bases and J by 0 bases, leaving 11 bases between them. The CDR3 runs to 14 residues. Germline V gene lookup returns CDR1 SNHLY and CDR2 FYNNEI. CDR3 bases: TGTGCCAGCTCGGCCTCAATTAGCAATCAGCCCCAGCATTTT. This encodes CASSASISNQPQHF.

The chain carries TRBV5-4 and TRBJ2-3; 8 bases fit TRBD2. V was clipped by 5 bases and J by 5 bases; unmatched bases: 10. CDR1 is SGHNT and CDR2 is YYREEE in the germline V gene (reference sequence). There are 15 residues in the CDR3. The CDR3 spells CASSNSGTRRDTQYF. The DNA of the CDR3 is TGTGCCAGCAGTAACTCCGGGACTAGGAGAGATACGCAGTATTTT.

The DNA of the CDR3 is TGTGCCAGCACCCGACAGGGGGCGATCCGGGGCTACACCTTC. This gives the protein CASTRQGAIRGYTF. This chain connects TRBV6-5 to TRBJ1-2; TRBD1 matches 10 bases. V lost 7 bases, J lost 8 bases, and 10 bases stayed unmatched. In germline, CDR1 is MNHEY, CDR2 SVGAGI. CDR3 length equals 14 residues.

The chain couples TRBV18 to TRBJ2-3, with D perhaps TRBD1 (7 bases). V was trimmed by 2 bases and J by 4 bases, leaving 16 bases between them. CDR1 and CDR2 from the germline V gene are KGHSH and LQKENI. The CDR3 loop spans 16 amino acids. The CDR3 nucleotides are TGTGCCAGCTCACCAGTGGAGGGGGCCCCCCCAGATACGCAGTATTTT. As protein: CASSPVEGAPPDTQYF.

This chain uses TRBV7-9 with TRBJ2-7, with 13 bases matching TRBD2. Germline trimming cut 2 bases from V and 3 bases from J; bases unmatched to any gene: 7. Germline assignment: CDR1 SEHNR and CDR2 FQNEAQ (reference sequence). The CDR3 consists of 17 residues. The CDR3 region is CASSLQLAGGPHYEQYF. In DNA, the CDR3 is TGTGCCAGCAGCTTACAACTAGCGGGGGGGCCCCACTACGAGCAGTACTTC.

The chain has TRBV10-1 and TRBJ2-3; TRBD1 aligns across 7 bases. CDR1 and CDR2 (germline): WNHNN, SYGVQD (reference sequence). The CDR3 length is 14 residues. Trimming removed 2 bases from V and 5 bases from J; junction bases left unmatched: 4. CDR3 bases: TGCGCCAGCAGTGAGGGGACAGCTGAAGATACGCAGTATTTT. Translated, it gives CASSEGTAEDTQYF.

In DNA, the CDR3 is TGTGCCAGCAGCACCACTCCTGGGAGTGGGGCCAACGTCCTGACTTTC. Translation gives CASSTTPGSGANVLTF. The V and J genes are TRBV5-5 and TRBJ2-6; D possibly corresponds to TRBD2 (5 bases). CDR1 SGHKS and CDR2 YYEKEE come from the germline V gene (reference sequence). Trimming removed 4 bases from V and 3 bases from J, with 14 bases in between. The CDR3 is 16 residues long.